This TCR beta chain was sequenced for a study of early T cells in non-severe SARS-CoV-2 infection. On the study more broadly: Whole-blood bulk RNA, unsorted, was sequenced, and chains were unpaired.

This clonotype was detected once. Individual cDNA molecules carried attached unique molecular identifiers. Each CDR3 protein is one row after TCRdb ran MiXCR on the 5' RACE reads. The sample shows roughly 56,000 distinct CDR3 sequences, more than 12% of them seen only once. V shed 5 bases and J 4 bases; nucleotides not matched to a gene: 3. Germline V gene lookup returns CDR1 SGHTA and CDR2 FQGTGA. The CDR3 is 13 residues long. The sample in question was whole blood, obtained at baseline. The J gene is TRBJ2-3, the V gene TRBV7-3, with TRBD2 matching 7 bases. The source of this sequence is an adult who was a healthcare worker with PCR-confirmed SARS-CoV-2 infection or an uninfected control (not recorded which). The DNA of the CDR3 is TGTGCCAGCAGCCGGGGGGTACCAGATACGCAGTATTTT. It encodes CASSRGVPDTQYF. The full variable domain, rest sourced from reference TRBV7-3 and TRBJ2-3, is GAGVSQTPSNKVTEKGKYVELRCDPISGHTALYWYRQSLGQGPEFLIYFQGTGAADDSGLPNDRFFAVRPEGSVSTLKIQRTERGDSAVYLCASSRGVPDTQYFGPGTRLTVL.